Detailed here is one TCR beta chain. Its matching antigen is unknown. This record belongs to a study of T-cell reconstitution after alpha-beta-depleted transplantation in children. Trimming left V 2 bases short and J 0 bases short, with 8 bases between. This CDR3 comprises 15 residues. Germline V lookup: CDR1 SGHTA, CDR2 FQGNSA. A library of TCRbeta sequences, prepared with unique molecular identifiers, was generated. TCRdb independently ran MiXCR on the PCR reads; one entry per CDR3 protein. The sample shows roughly 76,000 distinct CDR3 sequences, approximately 10% of them seen only once. General study findings and limits: Certain patients had high TCRbeta diversity at day 60, and it came from recipient T cells and thymic progenitors that survived. Approximately two months post-transplant, alpha-beta T cells reportedly originated from several hundred expanded graft clones. Newly generated T cells supplied most T-cell counts and diversity one year post-transplant.

The clonotype originates from a boy younger than 18 with acute myeloid leukemia, due to receive a stem cell transplant. The sample here was PBMCs, taken before TCRalphabeta/CD19-depleted stem cell transplant. The rearrangement uses TRBV7-2 and TRBJ2-4; D remains ambiguous. CDR3 nucleotides: TGTGCCAGCAGCTTAACGGGCACAGCCAAAAACATTCAGTACTTC. This gives the protein CASSLTGTAKNIQYF.